This TCR beta chain was retrieved from a study of cytomegalovirus exposure and HLA in healthy donors. The study, taken as a whole, reports: There was a cluster of highly shared sequence variants that was likely a sequencing artifact. According to the study, some 160 TCR beta chains were cytomegalovirus-associated.

Both 60 Vbeta primers and 13 Jbeta primers went into the PCR. How the authors handled the data: In a later analysis, 80 million or so unique TCR beta chains included roughly 11 million shared by two or more donors. TCRdb's copy holds only in-frame clones and misses some; the assay was immunoSEQ multiplex PCR. V and J calls and clone size are given by that table; D and trimming were obtained from the DNA. The sample holds under 35,000 clones, around 40% seen once. The donors were healthy bone marrow donors. As regards this clone: Its target is unknown.

The ends were cut back, 2 bases at V and 6 bases at J, with 17 bases in the middle. CDR3 length: 15 amino acids. CDR1 SGHRS and CDR2 YFSETQ come from the germline V gene. The genes are TRBV5-1 and TRBJ1-2; D is perhaps TRBD1 (6 bases). Sequenced: PBMCs. The TCR comes from a woman in her fifties or sixties in good health and CMV-seronegative. In nucleotides, the CDR3 is TGCGCCAGCAGCTTCGACGGGCAGGGGAAGGATGGCTACACCTTC. Its translation is CASSFDGQGKDGYTF.